The present entry profiles one T cell receptor (beta chain) with its context. No cognate antigen has been identified for it. Nothing much larger sits one base from this clone, and base qualities are not available. The time point label here, explained by the study, means: baseline before first vaccination. Vaccinee samples came from UK trials COV001 and COV002, including a single-blind randomized controlled phase 2/3 trial of AZD1222 (ChAdOx1 nCoV-19) in healthy adults. Trial participant PBMC samples were collected at day 0 and day 28 after the second dose for TCRbeta chain sequencing. The CDR3 regions of human TCRbeta chains were analyzed by immunosequencing. Concerning the study's data processing: Repertoire TCRs were matched against a reference library of SARS-CoV-2-specific TCRs generated with the MIRA antigen-specificity platform. Breadth was defined as the fraction of unique TCRs that were SARS-CoV-2-associated. Depth was defined as the fraction of total T cells that were SARS-CoV-2-associated. Using the MIRA data, each spike-specific TCR was assigned both to the spike region to which the TCR was reactive and to a CD4 or CD8 class. Log10-transformed breadth and depth values were compared by one-way ANOVA with Sidak's multiple comparisons tests. Sourced from immuneACCESS, this table was stored by TCRdb with only in-frame sequences that have V and J called. A share of the clones is absent; for the studies checked, an unresolved V gene accounts for under half, and the remainder has no known explanation. V and J calls and clone size are those listed in that table; D and trimming were worked out from the DNA. This sample is represented by roughly 260,000 clones; more than 85% of them were singletons. About 0.5% of the sample belongs to the ten largest clones.

CDR1 and CDR2 are read off the germline V gene as LGHNA and YSLEER. For this chain, trimming is 4 bases at the V end and 6 bases at the J end, and the number of junction bases without a gene match is 6. The CDR3, from cysteine to phenylalanine, totals 16 residues. CDR3 DNA only is kept here, 48 bases in frame from base 1. The data stem from a study of T cell responses to AZD1222 COVID-19 vaccine (dated by TCRdb to the early 2020s). As for the study more broadly: AZD1222 recipients with second doses at about 4 weeks or about 12 weeks were pooled, because spike-specific TCR depth and breadth did not differ between schedules. A total of over 230 trial participants underwent TCR sequencing, of whom about 210 received two doses of AZD1222 and some 26 received two doses of the MenACWY control vaccine. Trial participants were enrolled by age into 18-55, 56-69 and 70-plus year subgroups, with roughly 160, 29 and 62 TCR-sequenced participants respectively. General conclusions and limits of the study: The 56-69-year group was small, and its depth increase did not reach significance, likely because of low power. Vaccine-associated CD4 TCRs spanned the whole spike protein, with dominant responses in regions 160-218 and 743-854. Conclusions about previously exposed vaccinees are limited, since just five to seven AZD1222 recipients were seropositive for SARS-CoV-2 at baseline. Spike-specific TCR breadth and depth rose significantly after two AZD1222 doses compared with day 0 and with MenACWY recipients. Most participants were white British and females outnumbered males, and the authors suggested that clonal diversity may have been underestimated. Because no samples from the day 14 peak response were available, repertoires could be characterized only after the peak T cell response. Reportedly, close to half of the unique spike-specific TCRs recognized epitopes lying outside the regions that are mutated in the B.1.351 and B.1.1.7 variants.

This material consisted of peripheral blood, taken on day 0 of AZD1222 vaccination. The receptor comes from an adult in good health. The chain is assembled from TRBV4-3 and TRBJ2-3; the junction holds 14 bases that match TRBD2. The DNA is TGCGCCAGCAGCCCCGGGACTAGCGGGAGTGGGGATACGCAGTATTTT. Its product reads: CASSPGTSGSGDTQYF.